A selection of T cell receptor beta chains follows, all from one sample in a study of long-term antiretroviral therapy in people with HIV. Assay used: immunoSEQ multiplex PCR; TCRdb lists only in-frame clones, some missing. This sample has about 28,000 clones; about 90% occur once, and the top ten carry roughly 1%. Sequencing was performed on unsorted PBMCs, taken 2 years after starting antiretroviral therapy. The receptors shown here come from a man between 50 and 59 years old with HIV. The CDR3 runs from the conserved cysteine through the conserved F or W. Fields, in order: J gene, V gene, CDR3 protein.

>TRBJ2-1|TRBV5-1
CASSLGLAGKSYNEQFF
>TRBJ2-7|TRBV19
CASSLGTGVRYEQYF
>TRBJ2-7|TRBV27
CASSSDSSYEQYF
>TRBJ1-1|TRBV6-1
CASSDSGEGTEAFF
>TRBJ2-1|TRBV30
CAWSGWLAGTSYNEQFF
>TRBJ1-5|TRBV2
CASSFRQGVTHQPQHF
>TRBJ2-7|TRBV9
CASSGTSGNYEQYF
>TRBJ1-2|TRBV5-4
CASSELMDRGNYGYTF
>TRBJ1-1|TRBV11-3
CASSPRRGRTEAFF
>TRBJ2-1|TRBV5-6
CASSPSPGSYNEQFF
>TRBJ2-7|TRBV13
CASSSGTESYEQYF
>TRBJ2-2|TRBV7-9
CASSFQVAGELFF
>TRBJ1-5|TRBV28
CASSLRRQNSNQPQHF
>TRBJ2-5|TRBV7-2
CASSSSSGRETQYF
>TRBJ1-5|TRBV11-2
CASSLGPLNQPQHF
>TRBJ2-2|TRBV5-1
CASSLDHRNTGELFF
>TRBJ2-1|TRBV18
CASSPRGAEQFF
>TRBJ2-2|TRBV6-1
CASSELYGTGNTGELFF
>TRBJ1-4|TRBV6-5
CASRPDRGANEKLFF
>TRBJ1-1|TRBV10-3
CAISPGTGEPRAEAFF
>TRBJ1-2|TRBV7-2
CASSLRGQGANYGYTF
>TRBJ2-1|TRBV10-3
CAISELVSLSYNEQFF
>TRBJ1-2|TRBV7-8
CASSLGRNYGYTF
>TRBJ1-5|TRBV27
CASSRQTGRGNQPQHF
>TRBJ2-7|TRBV28
CASSPLDLYVGWQYF
>TRBJ2-7|TRBV4-3
CASSQGLAGAYEQYF
>TRBJ2-2|TRBV5-1
CASSLATRGGTGELFF
>TRBJ1-1|TRBV5-1
CASSPGDRERMNTEAFF
>TRBJ2-1|TRBV19
CASSTLGLAGGNEQFF
>TRBJ2-3|TRBV27
CASRSRRGVSTDTQYF
>TRBJ2-5|TRBV6-1
CASRGQTIRGETQYF
>TRBJ1-3|TRBV9
CASSVDQETIYF
>TRBJ1-4|TRBV7-9
CASSFPGRGEKLFF
>TRBJ2-2|TRBV14
CASSQAPGAHTGELFF
>TRBJ1-2|TRBV5-1
CASSPNRGNYGYTF
>TRBJ1-5|TRBV6-5
CATMPPGDSNQPQHF
>TRBJ2-6|TRBV4-1
CASSQDVSSGANVLTF